This TCR beta chain was sequenced for a study of beta chain features in type 1 diabetes. Overall study results and limits: The study left unresolved whether HLA type influences TCRB rearrangement. A moderate, significant TCRB CDR3 shortening appeared in type 1 diabetes across four CD4+ subsets. An over-representation of cells with high TCR expression could result from cDNA sequencing. When VDJ junctions were examined, type 1 diabetes patients showed fewer insertions and more deletions.

This clone was detected a few times. As yet, its antigen is unknown. Investigators reverse transcribed all isolated RNA, so they sequenced expressed TCRB transcripts. Data came from immunoSEQ multiplex PCR; TCRdb stores just in-frame clones and leaves some out. This table has some 640,000 clones, around an eighth appearing once. The CDR3 contains 13 residues. The V and J ends lost 4 bases and 6 bases respectively, with 10 bases between them. Germline CDR1 SGHDT, CDR2 YYEEEE. CD45RO/CCR7/CD25/CD127/CD95/CD27 separated CD4+ naive, central memory, regulatory and stem cell-like memory cells by sorting. Specimen: naive CD4+ T cells from blood. This receptor was obtained from a man younger than 35 with type 1 diabetes. V is TRBV5-6 and J is TRBJ2-2, with unresolved D. The DNA of the CDR3 is TGTGCCAGCAGCCTCGAAGTGGCCGGGGAGCTGTTTTTT. This codes for CASSLEVAGELFF.